These 20 T cell receptor beta chains originate from one sample sequenced in a study of control samples from healthy donors and cancer patients. Profiling relied on immunoSEQ multiplex PCR, and the TCRdb table lists in-frame clones only, not all of them. The sample yields some 170,000 clones, about 95% seen once. Sequencing was performed on PBMCs. The receptors shown here come from a man aged 55 to 70 with colorectal cancer.

The V and J genes are TRBV30 and TRBJ2-5, with D possibly being TRBD1 (5 bases). The CDR3 loop spans 14 amino acids. V gave up 2 bases and J gave up 2 bases, with 12 bases separating them. The germline V gene encodes CDR1 GTSNPN and CDR2 SVGIG (reference sequence). CDR3 bases: TGTGCCTGGAGTTTGGACACACAGCAAGAGACCCAGTACTTC. This gives the protein CAWSLDTQQETQYF. The whole variable domain, filled in from reference TRBV30 and TRBJ2-5, reads SQTIHQWPATLVQPVGSPLSLECTVEGTSNPNLYWYRQAAGRGLQLLFYSVGIGQISSEVPQNLSASRPQDRQFILSSKKLLLSDSGFYLCAWSLDTQQETQYFGPGTRLLVL.

The chain recombines TRBV27 with TRBJ1-6; 7 bases are a match to TRBD1. Germline lookup yields CDR1 MNHEY and CDR2 SMNVEV (reference sequence). The V and J ends lost 7 bases and 4 bases, in that order; junction bases with no gene match: 4. This CDR3 has 14 residues. CDR3 protein: CASTGDSYNSPLHF. The CDR3 coding sequence is TGTGCCAGCACCGGGGACAGTTATAATTCACCCCTCCACTTT.

This rearrangement joins TRBV19 to TRBJ2-2; D remains ambiguous. Trimming removed 3 bases from V and 3 bases from J, with 11 bases in between. CDR1 is LNHDA, CDR2 SQIVND, per germline (reference sequence). The CDR3 is 15 residues long. The CDR3 loop is CASSMGIGDTGELFF. DNA of the CDR3: TGTGCCAGTAGTATGGGTATTGGGGACACCGGGGAGCTGTTTTTT.

V is TRBV19 and J is TRBJ1-6; a weak D match, TRBD1 (5 bases). Germline lookup yields CDR1 LNHDA and CDR2 SQIVND (reference sequence). This CDR3 is 14 amino acids long. Trimming left V 1 base short and J 11 bases short, with 12 bases between. Written as DNA, the CDR3 is TGTGCCAGTAGTATAGTCTGGGGGGAGCCACCCCTCCACTTT. It translates to CASSIVWGEPPLHF.

This sequence joins TRBV5-8 and TRBJ2-5; 10 bases map to TRBD1. Germline V gene sequence: CDR1 SGHTS, CDR2 YDEGEE. The V gene end was trimmed by 4 bases and the J gene end by 4 bases; junction bases not matched to a gene: 10. The CDR3 is made up of 16 amino acids. CDR3 DNA: TGTGCCAGCAGCCGGACGGGACAGGGGAGCGGAGAGACCCAGTACTTC. Translating gives CASSRTGQGSGETQYF.

The rearrangement uses TRBV6-5 and TRBJ1-1; D uncertain. This CDR3 has 13 residues. The germline V and J ends were trimmed by 6 bases and 3 bases, with 11 bases remaining between them. The V gene's germline CDR1 is MNHEY and CDR2 SVGAGI. CDR3 sequence: CASRAMEYTEAFF. The CDR3 region has the DNA TGTGCCAGCAGGGCGATGGAGTACACTGAAGCTTTCTTT.

The table lists this clone with a count of one. The chain carries TRBV7-2 and TRBJ1-1; D possibly corresponds to TRBD1 (5 bases). With 1 base removed from V and 6 bases from J, the gap between germline ends came to 15 bases. The CDR3 covers 15 residues. CDR1 and CDR2 from the germline V gene are SGHTA and FQGNSA. In DNA, the CDR3 is TGTGCCAGCAGCTTAGATGGGCGGGGGTTTGCTGAAGCTTTCTTT. Protein sequence: CASSLDGRGFAEAFF.

V gene TRBV6-1 combines with J gene TRBJ2-5, with D perhaps matching TRBD2 (6 bases). V was pared by 2 bases and J by 1 base, with 8 bases between. This CDR3 is 14 amino acids long. Germline V gene lookup returns CDR1 MNHNS and CDR2 SASEGT. The CDR3 sequence: CASSESSGQETQYF. The CDR3 nucleotides are TGTGCCAGCAGTGAAAGTAGCGGCCAAGAGACCCAGTACTTC.

The chain links TRBV3-1 (or the pseudogene TRBV3-2) to TRBJ1-3; 7 nucleotides match TRBD1. Germline V gives CDR1 LGHDT, CDR2 YNNKEL (reference sequence). The CDR3 has 16 amino acids. V was clipped by 2 bases and J by 3 bases; unmatched bases: 7. CDR3 DNA sequence: TGTGCCAGCAGCCAATCGGACAGGATACATGGAAACACCATATATTTT. Translated, it gives CASSQSDRIHGNTIYF.

Only one count was recorded for this clone. The chain couples TRBV3-1 (or the pseudogene TRBV3-2) to TRBJ1-2, with a tentative D call TRBD1 (5 bases). The germline CDR1 and CDR2 sequences are LGHDT and YNNKEL (reference sequence). This CDR3 comprises 13 residues. The V and J ends lost 5 bases and 3 bases respectively, with 10 bases between them. CDR3 nucleotides: TGTGCCAGCAGCTTCCTACAGGACTATGGCTACACCTTC. Its protein is CASSFLQDYGYTF.

V usage is TRBV9 and J usage is TRBJ1-1; 7 nucleotides agree with TRBD1. V was pared by 3 bases and J by 3 bases, with 5 bases of the junction left unmatched. This CDR3 contains 14 residues. In germline, CDR1 is SGDLS, CDR2 YYNGEE. CDR3 DNA: TGTGCCAGCAGCGAGGGACAGACCTACACTGAAGCTTTCTTT. Amino acid sequence: CASSEGQTYTEAFF. Full variable domain (outside the CDR3, taken from reference TRBV9 and TRBJ1-1): DSGVTQTPKHLITATGQRVTLRCSPRSGDLSVYWYQQSLDQGLQFLIQYYNGEERAKGNILERFSAQQFPDLHSELNLSSLELGDSALYFCASSEGQTYTEAFFGQGTRLTVV.

Turning to this clone: The sample holds other DNA sequences that translate to the same CDR3. The chain links TRBV9 to TRBJ2-3, with D possibly TRBD2 on 6 matching bases. The CDR3 consists of 15 residues. V was pared by 0 bases and J by 1 base, with 9 bases between. Germline loops: CDR1 SGDLS, CDR2 YYNGEE. The CDR3 here is CASSVGLAGTDTQYF. In nucleotides, the CDR3 is TGTGCCAGCAGCGTAGGGTTAGCGGGCACAGATACGCAGTATTTT.

The chain combines TRBV5-8 with TRBJ2-6; TRBD2 is a possible D gene (5 bases). Germline CDR1 is SGHTS and CDR2 is YDEGEE. This CDR3 has 16 residues. V was clipped by 2 bases and J by 0 bases, with 9 bases between them. CDR3 DNA: TGTGCCAGCAGCTTCCCGACTACCTCTGGGGCCAACGTCCTGACTTTC. It translates to CASSFPTTSGANVLTF.

This clone was observed once. This CDR3 is CASSPQQGSETQYF. In DNA, the CDR3 is TGTGCCAGCAGCCCCCAACAGGGGTCAGAGACCCAGTACTTC. V is TRBV7-8 and J is TRBJ2-5; 7 bases match TRBD1. J lost 4 bases, V lost 5 bases, and 7 bases had no gene match. Germline assignment: CDR1 SGHVS and CDR2 FQNEAQ. This CDR3 contains 14 residues.

The chain employs TRBV30 and TRBJ2-1, with 12 positions matching TRBD2. V trimming: 1 base; J trimming: 8 bases; junction bases outside the gene matches: 9. In germline, CDR1 is GTSNPN, CDR2 SVGIG (reference sequence). This CDR3 has 16 amino acids. The CDR3, as DNA: TGTGCCTGGAGTGCTGATCTAGCGGGGGGGCGGTATGAGCAGTTCTTC. Translated, it gives CAWSADLAGGRYEQFF.

This chain joins TRBV19 and TRBJ1-6, with TRBD1 as a possible D gene (5 bases). V lost 6 bases and J lost 5, with 14 bases in between. The CDR3 spans 15 residues. CDR1 is LNHDA, CDR2 SQIVND, per germline (reference sequence). The CDR3 DNA follows: TGTGCCAGTAGGGGGGGAGGTCCAGATAATTCACCCCTCCACTTT. Amino acids: CASRGGGPDNSPLHF.

This clone appeared once. The genes are TRBV28 and TRBJ1-1; TRBD1 agrees at 9 bases. Germline V gives CDR1 MDHEN, CDR2 SYDVKM. After removal of 5 bases from V and 11 bases from J, the junction contained 12 bases not matched to a gene. The length of the CDR3 is 14 residues. In nucleotides, the CDR3 is TGTGCCAGCAGTCCTCAGGACAGGGGAGAGTATGCTTTCTTT. It codes for CASSPQDRGEYAFF.

The chain has TRBV7-9 and TRBJ1-1; D gene ambiguous. Per the germline V gene, CDR1 is SEHNR and CDR2 is FQNEAQ (reference sequence). The length of the CDR3 is 14 residues. Trimming left V 5 bases short and J 5 bases short, with 15 bases between. The DNA of the CDR3 is TGTGCCAGCAGCAGGAGGGTTGCAGATACTGAAGCTTTCTTT. Residues: CASSRRVADTEAFF.

The chain joins TRBV19 to TRBJ1-5, with 7 bases lining up with TRBD1. V shed 3 bases and J 2 bases; nucleotides not matched to a gene: 7. This CDR3 region has 16 residues. The V gene's germline CDR1 is LNHDA and CDR2 SQIVND (reference sequence). CDR3 region: CASSIRTGLGNQPQHF. CDR3 DNA sequence: TGTGCCAGTAGTATCAGGACAGGATTAGGCAATCAGCCCCAGCATTTT.

The genes are TRBV9 and TRBJ2-5; TRBD2 matches 8 bases. The CDR3 extends over 16 amino acids. J was trimmed by 5 bases and V by 4 bases; bases with no gene match: 13. Germline-derived CDR1 and CDR2 are SGDLS and YYNGEE. In DNA, the CDR3 is TGTGCCAGCAGCCCCCGGGGTAGCGGGGTAGGGGAGACCCAGTACTTC. Translating it yields CASSPRGSGVGETQYF.